The next 29 T cell receptor beta chains were all read from a single sample in a study of blood T cell repertoires in COVID-19. The protocol was immunoSEQ multiplex PCR, while the TCRdb copy is restricted to in-frame clones and leaves out a portion. The sample includes roughly 110,000 clones, 60% to 85% of them seen just once. Sequencing was carried out using peripheral blood. The receptors derive from an elderly man with COVID-19, enrolled during active disease.

The rearrangement links TRBV2 to TRBJ1-3, with 7 nucleotides matching TRBD1. This CDR3 is built from 17 residues. The V gene's germline CDR1 is SNHLY and CDR2 FYNNEI. With 4 bases clipped from V and 1 base from J, the junction kept 10 bases outside the gene matches. The CDR3: CASSANRGFGSGNTIYF. CDR3 DNA: TGTGCCAGCAGTGCGAACAGGGGATTTGGATCTGGAAACACCATATATTTT.

The genes are TRBV6-5 and TRBJ1-1, with 9 bases aligning to TRBD1. From germline, CDR1 is MNHEY and CDR2 SVGAGI. The CDR3 length is 15 residues. Trimming at V came to 6 bases and at J to 4 bases, leaving 9 bases not matched to a gene. The DNA of the CDR3 is TGTGCCAGCAGCAGGGGACAGGGCGTGGGCACTGAAGCTTTCTTT. It codes for CASSRGQGVGTEAFF.

The J gene is TRBJ1-6, the V gene TRBV13; 8 bases are a match to TRBD1. The junction had 9 bases not matched to a gene; V was cut back by 5 bases and J by 0 bases. This CDR3 is built from 18 residues. Per germline, CDR1 PRHDT and CDR2 FYEKMQ (reference sequence). CDR3 region: CASSRGQGLSSYNSPLHF. The DNA for the CDR3 is TGTGCCAGCAGCCGAGGACAGGGACTCAGCTCCTATAATTCACCCCTCCACTTT.

The chain employs TRBV20-1 and TRBJ2-5; possibly TRBD2 for D (6 bases). The V gene's germline CDR1 is DFQATT and CDR2 SNEGSKA (reference sequence). Trimming shortened V by 3 bases and J by 1 base, and 12 bases separated the two germline ends. The CDR3 is 14 amino acids. The CDR3 DNA reads as TGCAGTGCTAGTATCGGAGGGACCCAAGAGACCCAGTACTTC. Translated, it gives CSASIGGTQETQYF.

The chain uses TRBV6-5 and TRBJ2-1; D might be TRBD1 (6 bases). Germline loops: CDR1 MNHEY, CDR2 SVGAGI. The CDR3 has 13 amino acids. Trimming shortened V by 2 bases and J by 12 bases, and 14 bases separated the two germline ends. Written as DNA, the CDR3 is TGTGCCAGCAGTTACACCCACAGGGAAGTGCAGTTCTTC. Amino acids: CASSYTHREVQFF.

The rearrangement joins TRBV4-1 to TRBJ1-2, with D possibly matching TRBD1 (6 bases). The CDR3 has 15 residues. The germline gives CDR1 MGHRA, CDR2 YSYEKL. Between the trimmed V and J ends, which lost 4 bases and 8 bases, there was a span of 20 bases. DNA of the CDR3: TGCGCCAGCAGCCTAACCCCAGGGGACCCGCGGGGCTACACCTTC. Protein: CASSLTPGDPRGYTF.

CDR3 in DNA: TGCGCCAGCAGCCCCCCTAGGTCGGGTGAGCAGTTCTTC. Its translation: CASSPPRSGEQFF. V usage is TRBV5-1 and J usage is TRBJ2-1; D ambiguous. Trimming removed 4 bases at V and 9 bases at J, with 14 bases between. CDR3 length: 13 amino acids. Germline CDR1 and CDR2: SGHRS and YFSETQ.

The V and J genes are TRBV10-3 and TRBJ1-3; 9 bases line up with TRBD1. Germline values: CDR1 ENHRY, CDR2 SYGVKD. This CDR3 is 15 amino acids long. V dropped 2 bases and J dropped 5; count of bases not matched to a gene: 4. CDR3 sequence (DNA): TGTGCCATCAGTGAGGCGACAGGGGGTCGAAACACCATATATTTT. It translates to CAISEATGGRNTIYF.

The genes are TRBV6-5 and TRBJ2-3, with 10 bases that match TRBD2. The germline V gene encodes CDR1 MNHEY and CDR2 SVGAGI. The ends lost 4 bases at V and 5 bases at J; junction bases unmatched: 3. The CDR3 has 14 amino acids. The CDR3 coding sequence is TGTGCCAGCAGTTTAGCGGGAGGAGAAGATACGCAGTATTTT. This codes for CASSLAGGEDTQYF.

This chain uses TRBV7-2 with TRBJ2-1; 10 positions agree with TRBD1. Unmatched junction bases numbered 10, after V lost 5 bases and J lost 12 bases. CDR3 length equals 14 residues. Germline V gene data show CDR1 as SGHTA and CDR2 as FQGNSA. The CDR3 region has the DNA TGTGCCAGCAGCGCAGGGACAGGGGATGGAGGGCAGTTCTTC. Its protein product is CASSAGTGDGGQFF.

This clone was seen more than once but under ten times. The J gene is TRBJ2-1, the V gene TRBV19, with 10 bases lining up with TRBD2. The ends lost 0 bases at V and 8 bases at J; junction bases unmatched: 7. Germline CDR1 reads LNHDA; CDR2 reads SQIVND (reference sequence). The CDR3 loop spans 16 amino acids. Here the CDR3 reads CASSIDQREGRDEQFF. Here the CDR3 DNA reads TGTGCCAGTAGTATAGATCAGCGGGAGGGCCGCGATGAGCAGTTCTTC. Full variable domain (remainder filled in from reference TRBV19 and TRBJ2-1): DGGITQSPKYLFRKEGQNVTLSCEQNLNHDAMYWYRQDPGQGLRLIYYSQIVNDFQKGDIAEGYSVSREKKESFPLTVTSAQKNPTAFYLCASSIDQREGRDEQFFGPGTRLTVL.

The gene calls are TRBV29-1 and TRBJ1-2; D is possibly TRBD1 (5 bases). This CDR3 has 11 residues. Deletions cut 8 bases from V and 6 bases from J, with 13 bases between. Germline V gene lookup returns CDR1 SQVTM and CDR2 ANQGSEA. The CDR3 DNA reads TGCAGCACCGGGACTGTGGATGGCTACACCTTC. Encoded protein: CSTGTVDGYTF.

The chain uses TRBV13 and TRBJ2-7; 8 positions agree with TRBD2. V was pared by 1 base and J by 2 bases, with 4 bases of the junction left unmatched. Germline lookup yields CDR1 PRHDT and CDR2 FYEKMQ (reference sequence). The CDR3 has 15 residues. The CDR3 sequence is CASSLVAGPPYEQYF. CDR3 in DNA: TGTGCCAGCAGCTTAGTAGCGGGGCCCCCCTACGAGCAGTACTTC.

Here the CDR3 DNA reads TGCGCCAGCAGCTTGGGGAGGAACGAGCAGTACTTC. Its protein product is CASSLGRNEQYF. The chain recombines TRBV5-1 with TRBJ2-7, with D perhaps TRBD2 (5 bases). Germline loops: CDR1 SGHRS, CDR2 YFSETQ. This CDR3 has 12 residues. V was cut by 0 bases and J by 5 bases, with 6 bases left in between.

J is TRBJ2-2 and V is TRBV2; 14 positions match TRBD2. The ends lost 8 bases at V and 1 base at J; junction bases unmatched: 12. Germline V lookup: CDR1 SNHLY, CDR2 FYNNEI. The CDR3 loop spans 19 amino acids. CDR3 sequence: CASSSLGTSGRENTGELFF. The DNA for the CDR3 is TGTGCCAGCTCCTCTCTAGGGACTAGCGGGAGAGAGAACACCGGGGAGCTGTTTTTT.

The chain couples TRBV6-5 to TRBJ2-1; 7 nucleotides match TRBD2. CDR3 size: 16 residues. V dropped 2 bases and J dropped 2; count of bases not matched to a gene: 6. The V gene's germline CDR1 is MNHEY and CDR2 SVGAGI. CDR3 sequence (DNA): TGTGCCAGCAGTTACGAGACTAGCAGCCCCTACAATGAGCAGTTCTTC. The encoded protein is CASSYETSSPYNEQFF.

The J gene is TRBJ1-2, the V gene TRBV6-1, with TRBD1 matching 7 bases. CDR1 and CDR2 (germline): MNHNS, SASEGT. Germline trimming cut 0 bases from V and 3 bases from J; bases unmatched to any gene: 1. The CDR3 totals 14 residues. CDR3 in DNA: TGTGCCAGCAGTGAAGCGGGACAGTACTATGGCTACACCTTC. The encoded protein is CASSEAGQYYGYTF.

This CDR3 is CASSPSGGQRYGYTF. Written as DNA, the CDR3 is TGTGCCAGCAGCCCTAGCGGGGGGCAGCGCTATGGCTACACCTTC. The chain employs TRBV7-2 and TRBJ1-2, with D possibly matching TRBD1 (6 bases). The germline V gene has CDR1 SGHTA and CDR2 FQGNSA. The V end lost 5 bases, the J end lost 4 bases, and 17 bases lay between the germline ends. The CDR3 length is 15 residues.

The rearrangement uses TRBV27 and TRBJ1-2, with 7 positions matching TRBD1. Trimming took 2 bases from V and 5 from J; bases not matched to a gene: 8. The CDR3 has 15 residues. Germline CDR1 MNHEY, CDR2 SMNVEV (reference sequence). CDR3 amino acids: CASSLNGDSGYGYTF. In DNA form, the CDR3 reads TGTGCCAGCAGTTTAAATGGGGACAGTGGGTATGGCTACACCTTC.

The chain uses TRBV6-5 and TRBJ2-7; D is possibly TRBD2 (6 bases). Germline V gives CDR1 MNHEY, CDR2 SVGAGI. Trimming took 4 bases from V and 0 from J, leaving 10 bases between them. The CDR3 is 14 residues long. The chain's CDR3 is CASSSAGSSYEQYF. DNA of the CDR3: TGTGCCAGCAGTTCAGCGGGCTCCTCCTACGAGCAGTACTTC.

The chain couples TRBV29-1 to TRBJ2-2, with TRBD1 as a possible D gene (6 bases). Germline CDR1 is SQVTM and CDR2 is ANQGSEA. The CDR3 runs 13 residues. V dropped 3 bases and J dropped 7 bases, with 12 bases sitting between them. The CDR3 DNA reads TGCAGCGTTGACAGGGGTATTGGCGGGGAGCTGTTTTTT. Protein: CSVDRGIGGELFF.

This chain links TRBV5-1 with TRBJ2-2; D not resolved. Trimming shortened V by 5 bases and J by 0 bases, and 8 bases separated the two germline ends. Looked up from germline, CDR1 is SGHRS and CDR2 is YFSETQ. CDR3 length: 14 amino acids. CDR3 in amino acids: CASRREANTGELFF. The CDR3 DNA follows: TGCGCCAGCAGGCGAGAGGCGAACACCGGGGAGCTGTTTTTT.

The gene calls are TRBV2 and TRBJ2-2, with D maybe TRBD1 (5 bases). Germline lookup yields CDR1 SNHLY and CDR2 FYNNEI. Deletions cut 3 bases from V and 0 bases from J, with 8 bases between. This CDR3 region has 15 residues. The CDR3 DNA reads TGTGCCAGCAGTGACGACAGTCCGAACACCGGGGAGCTGTTTTTT. Translated, it gives CASSDDSPNTGELFF.

This chain joins TRBV28 and TRBJ1-2, with D unclear. The CDR3 runs 14 residues. V was clipped by 4 bases and J by 5 bases, with 14 bases between them. The germline gives CDR1 MDHEN, CDR2 SYDVKM. CDR3 protein: CASSSSQRTYGYTF. In DNA form, the CDR3 reads TGTGCCAGCAGTTCCTCCCAGCGAACATATGGCTACACCTTC.

A few counts support this clone. The chain has TRBV28 and TRBJ1-1; D is possibly TRBD1 (5 bases). V lost 6 bases and J 4 bases, leaving 18 bases between the germline ends. Germline loops: CDR1 MDHEN, CDR2 SYDVKM. The CDR3 is 15 residues long. The CDR3 DNA reads TGTGCCAGCAGCTACCACGGGGGTATTGGCACTGAAGCTTTCTTT. Encoded protein: CASSYHGGIGTEAFF. Combining the CDR3 with reference TRBV28 and TRBJ1-1 gives the whole variable domain DVKVTQSSRYLVKRTGEKVFLECVQDMDHENMFWYRQDPGLGLRLIYFSYDVKMKEKGDIPEGYSVSREKKERFSLILESASTNQTSMYLCASSYHGGIGTEAFFGQGTRLTVV.

The rearrangement links TRBV19 to TRBJ2-5, with 9 nucleotides matching TRBD1. Germline V lookup: CDR1 LNHDA, CDR2 SQIVND (reference sequence). The CDR3 has 13 amino acids. The V gene end was trimmed by 5 bases and the J gene end by 9 bases; junction bases not matched to a gene: 7. CDR3 region: CASSAGTGLPQYF. CDR3 bases: TGTGCCAGTAGTGCCGGGACAGGGCTACCCCAGTACTTC.

This sequence joins TRBV4-2 and TRBJ2-7; TRBD2 aligns across 8 bases. This CDR3 has 17 amino acids. The germline CDR1 and CDR2 sequences are LGHNA and YNFKEQ. V shed 0 bases and J 2 bases; nucleotides not matched to a gene: 9. CDR3 residues: CASSQESITSGAYEQYF. DNA for the CDR3: TGTGCCAGCAGCCAAGAGTCTATCACTAGCGGAGCCTACGAGCAGTACTTC.

The chain uses TRBV28 and TRBJ2-7; possibly TRBD2 for D (5 bases). The V end lost 2 bases, the J end lost 3 bases, and 14 bases lay between the germline ends. CDR1 MDHEN and CDR2 SYDVKM come from the germline V gene. The CDR3 is made up of 15 amino acids. The CDR3 sequence: CASSLPRRGLYEQYF. The CDR3 bases are TGTGCCAGCAGTTTACCTCGCCGCGGGCTCTACGAGCAGTACTTC.

The V gene is TRBV25-1, the J gene TRBJ1-1; D gene ambiguous. The CDR3 runs 12 residues. Germline values: CDR1 MGHDK, CDR2 SYGVNS. Trimming removed 10 bases at V and 5 bases at J, with 14 bases between. The CDR3, as DNA: TGTGCCACCTCGGGTTTCGGGACTGAAGCTTTCTTT. It is translated as CATSGFGTEAFF.